The TCR beta chain under discussion was sequenced for a study of metastatic and nonmetastatic thyroid tumors. Regarding the study as a whole: TCR beta diversity was reportedly significantly higher in malignant thyroid tumors than benign nodules, in blood and tumor.

Germline values: CDR1 LNHNV, CDR2 YYDKDF (reference sequence). Trimming took 1 base from V and 5 from J; bases not matched to a gene: 4. This CDR3 contains 15 residues. Not a single patient had been given any form of treatment at any point before undergoing thyroid surgery. This clone was seen only a few times. Its antigen remains unidentified. TCRdb re-clonotyped the PCR reads through MiXCR. The table lists around 5,900 clones, 34% of them singletons. The rearrangement links TRBV15 to TRBJ1-5, with TRBD1 matching over 8 bases. The clonotype comes from a male donor with papillary thyroid cancer or a benign thyroid nodule (not recorded which). Some clones in this sample may be carry-over from other donors' samples. The sequencing sample was made of adjacent normal tissue. This CDR3 is CATSRGTGKDQPQHF. The CDR3 nucleotides are TGTGCCACCAGCAGAGGGACAGGGAAGGATCAGCCCCAGCATTTT.